The 10 T cell receptor beta chains presented below share a single source sample, sequenced in a study of spatial heterogeneity in lung cancer. As for time point: sample taken at primary tumor resection. Sequencing covered unsorted whole RNA taken from tumor, nontumor lung or frozen PBMC. MiXCR, applied by TCRdb to the 5' RACE reads, yields one record per CDR3 protein. The sample consists of tens of thousands of distinct CDR3 sequences, about an eighth of them appearing once. The source material was PBMCs, sampled at surgery. These receptors all come from a male donor with early-stage non-small cell lung cancer.

V and J are TRBV20-1 and TRBJ1-1; TRBD1 matches 7 bases. Germline V gene data show CDR1 as DFQATT and CDR2 as SNEGSKA (reference sequence). The J segment lost 5 bases and the V segment lost 4 bases, leaving 7 bases of the junction unmatched. CDR3 length equals 13 residues. CDR3 sequence (DNA): TGCAGTGCTAAGCAGGGGGAAAGGACTGAAGCTTTCTTT. Translated: CSAKQGERTEAFF.

The rearrangement joins TRBV4-3 to TRBJ1-1, with 7 nucleotides matching TRBD1. The germline V gene has CDR1 LGHNA and CDR2 YSLEER. Trimming at V came to 0 bases and at J to 4 bases, leaving 5 bases not matched to a gene. The CDR3 extends over 15 amino acids. CDR3 in DNA: TGCGCCAGCAGCCAAGATGGGCAGGGGGTCACTGAAGCTTTCTTT. It specifies CASSQDGQGVTEAFF.

The chain recombines TRBV6-6 with TRBJ1-3, with 9 bases aligning to TRBD1. The germline V gene has CDR1 MNHNY and CDR2 SVGAGI (reference sequence). V lost 5 bases, J lost 3 bases, and 5 bases stayed unmatched. This CDR3 contains 15 residues. CDR3 coding DNA: TGTGCCAGCAGTGCGGGACAGGGACATGGAAACACCATATATTTT. Amino acids: CASSAGQGHGNTIYF.

This clonotype came up many times. The rearrangement links TRBV5-1 to TRBJ1-1; unclear D gene. V was shortened by 3 bases and J by 4 bases, with 10 bases between the two germline ends. The CDR3 covers 13 residues. CDR1 is SGHRS and CDR2 is YFSETQ in the germline V gene. The CDR3 sequence: CASSSLGVTEAFF. DNA of the CDR3: TGCGCCAGCAGCTCCCTCGGAGTCACTGAAGCTTTCTTT.

Ten or more counts support this clonotype. The rearrangement uses TRBV7-9 and TRBJ1-1; no clear D. The CDR3 is 14 amino acids. The germline CDR1 and CDR2 sequences are SEHNR and FQNEAQ (reference sequence). V dropped 1 base and J dropped 0 bases, with 6 bases sitting between them. CDR3 region: CASSLGTVNTEAFF. Written as DNA, the CDR3 is TGTGCCAGCAGCTTAGGGACGGTGAACACTGAAGCTTTCTTT.

This clonotype was picked up many times. The V and J genes are TRBV19 and TRBJ2-3; tentatively, D is TRBD2 (6 bases). The CDR3 runs to 12 residues. Trimming removed 6 bases at V and 3 bases at J, with 7 bases between. Germline V gives CDR1 LNHDA, CDR2 SQIVND (reference sequence). The CDR3 DNA sequence: TGTGCCAGTAGCGGGAGTACAGATACGCAGTATTTT. Encoded protein: CASSGSTDTQYF.

This clonotype appeared a few times. The chain has TRBV4-2 and TRBJ2-1; 15 positions agree with TRBD2. This CDR3 is built from 19 residues. The V segment lost 0 bases and the J segment 4 bases; nucleotides outside the gene matches: 7. Germline V CDR1 and CDR2: LGHNA, YNFKEQ. CDR3 sequence reads: CASSQEGLAGGLSYNEQFF. For the CDR3, the DNA is TGTGCCAGCAGCCAAGAAGGACTAGCGGGAGGGCTATCTTACAATGAGCAGTTCTTC.

This clonotype was found a few times. This chain uses TRBV13 with TRBJ2-1; D tentatively reads TRBD1 or TRBD2 (5 bases each). Germline CDR1 PRHDT, CDR2 FYEKMQ (reference sequence). V lost 4 bases and J 1 base, leaving 11 bases between the germline ends. This CDR3 comprises 15 residues. Here the CDR3 reads CASSSDWGSYNEQFF. DNA for the CDR3: TGTGCCAGCAGCTCGGACTGGGGGTCCTACAATGAGCAGTTCTTC.

The chain has TRBV5-1 and TRBJ2-1; 8 bases are shared with TRBD2. The CDR3 runs to 16 residues. Germline loops: CDR1 SGHRS, CDR2 YFSETQ. The junction had 12 bases not matched to a gene; V was cut back by 5 bases and J by 5 bases. In nucleotides, the CDR3 is TGCGCCAGCAGGCCCGTAGCGGGAAATACACACAATGAGCAGTTCTTC. Translation gives CASRPVAGNTHNEQFF.

The chain couples TRBV20-1 to TRBJ2-7; 10 bases fit TRBD1. After removal of 5 bases from V and 5 bases from J, the junction contained 3 bases not matched to a gene. This CDR3 is built from 12 residues. CDR1 is DFQATT, CDR2 SNEGSKA, per germline (reference sequence). The CDR3 sequence: CSAGGTGDEQYF. CDR3 coding DNA: TGCAGTGCTGGCGGGACAGGGGACGAGCAGTACTTC.